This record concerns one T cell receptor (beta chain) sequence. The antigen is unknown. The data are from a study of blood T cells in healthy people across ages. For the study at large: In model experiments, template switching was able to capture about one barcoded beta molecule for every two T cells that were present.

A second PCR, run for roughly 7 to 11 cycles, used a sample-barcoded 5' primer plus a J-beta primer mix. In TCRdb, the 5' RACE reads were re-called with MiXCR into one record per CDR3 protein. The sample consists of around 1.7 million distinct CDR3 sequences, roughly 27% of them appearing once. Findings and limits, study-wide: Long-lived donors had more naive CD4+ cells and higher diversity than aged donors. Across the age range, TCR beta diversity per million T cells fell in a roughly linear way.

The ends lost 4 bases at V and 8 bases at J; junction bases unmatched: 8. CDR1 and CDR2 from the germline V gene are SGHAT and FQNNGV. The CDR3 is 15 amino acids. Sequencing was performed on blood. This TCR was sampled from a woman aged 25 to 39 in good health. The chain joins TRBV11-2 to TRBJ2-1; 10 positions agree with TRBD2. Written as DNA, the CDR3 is TGTGCCAGCAGCTCCCAACTAGCGGGGTGGGATGAGCAGTTCTTC. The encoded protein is CASSSQLAGWDEQFF.